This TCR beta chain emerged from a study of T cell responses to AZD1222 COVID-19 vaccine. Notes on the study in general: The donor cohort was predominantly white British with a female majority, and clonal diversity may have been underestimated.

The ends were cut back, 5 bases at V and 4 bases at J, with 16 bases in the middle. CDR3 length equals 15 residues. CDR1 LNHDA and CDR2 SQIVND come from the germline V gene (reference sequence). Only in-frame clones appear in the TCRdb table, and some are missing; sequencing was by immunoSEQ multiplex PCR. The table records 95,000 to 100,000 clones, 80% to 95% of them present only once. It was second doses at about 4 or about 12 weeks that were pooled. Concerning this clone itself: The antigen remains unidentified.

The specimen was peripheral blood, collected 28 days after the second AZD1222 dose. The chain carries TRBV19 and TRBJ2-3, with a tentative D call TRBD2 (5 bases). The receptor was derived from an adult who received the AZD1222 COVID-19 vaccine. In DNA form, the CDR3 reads TGTGCCAGTAGTGAAGGACTCACCTTTGCAGATACGCAGTATTTT. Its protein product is CASSEGLTFADTQYF.